This entry describes one T cell receptor beta chain. Its antigen is currently not known. No base qualities exist here, and no much larger clone lies one base off it. The data derive from a study of blood T cells in healthy people across ages (dated by TCRdb to between 2015 and 2017). Some background on the complete study: In model experiments, template switching captured about one uniquely barcoded TCR beta cDNA molecule for every two T cells. To track age-related changes in TCR beta repertoire diversity, the study relied on deep sequencing normalized with unique cDNA molecular identifiers. Donors of different ages were randomly distributed across sequencing lanes to avoid experimental bias. Two additional independent replicas of 1 million unique cDNA reads from the same blood draw were analyzed for two donors (one aged 18 to 30 and one aged 80 or older). Four age groups were formed from the donors: young (average 16 years), middle-aged (around 39), aged (roughly 56) and long-lived (roughly 88). Paper-wide results and their limitations: Donor CMV infection status was unknown, potentially confounding age-related changes in expanded clonotypes. Observed TCR beta diversity correlated strongly with the percentage of naive T cells measured by flow cytometry. The long-lived group showed more naive CD4+ T cells, fewer expanded clones and increased TCR diversity than the aged group, suggesting age selection. Conclusive comparison of naive and antigen-experienced compartments was prevented by the profiling of bulk unsorted PBMCs. Total diversity estimates from one million sequenced T cells were considered lower bounds and underestimates. As age increased, observed TCR beta diversity per million T cells dropped in a roughly linear way, and a significant reduction was already evident by age around 41.

Looking up the germline V gene yields CDR1 SGHRS and CDR2 YFSETQ. Trimming takes 4 bases from V and 10 bases from J, and the germline ends sit 18 bases apart. The CDR3, from cysteine to phenylalanine, totals 14 residues. Just CDR3 DNA is preserved here, 42 bases in frame from base 1. Library prep was done by 5' RACE. Instrument used: Illumina HiSeq 2500. A second PCR of roughly 7 to 12 cycles was performed with a sample-barcoded 5' primer and a J-beta primer mix. Each TCR beta cDNA molecule received a unique molecular identifier from a template-switch 5' adaptor carrying 12 random nucleotides. Each sample yielded at least 2.5 million CDR3-containing paired-end reads. The Mint cDNA synthesis kit, primed by a TRBC-specific oligonucleotide, was used to synthesize first-strand cDNA from all RNA. Following uracil-DNA glycosylase treatment, a first 18-cycle PCR with universal primers M1SS and BC2_uni_R was performed on all cDNA. Processing in the source paper ran as follows. Each sample was normalized by randomly selecting 1 million high-quality reads, each carrying a distinct molecular identifier. Reads with shared molecular identifiers were discarded instead of being binned into consensus sequences. MiTCR, with a Q25 quality threshold and the strictest error-elimination algorithm, was used for CDR3 identification, clonotype clustering and error correction. Lower-bound total TCR beta diversity was estimated with a nonparametric unseen species model using Euler transformation. TCRdb reanalyzed the raw reads on its own, using fastp at Q25 for trimming and MiXCR for clone calling, and kept in-frame beta chains. Each CDR3 protein gets just one entry, which takes the most common genes and DNA from the rows behind it. These V and J calls originate from TCRdb's pipeline instead of the authors' own analysis. The sample includes approximately 790,000 distinct CDR3 sequences, with 55% to 65% observed a single time. The ten most abundant clones make up 28% of the sample.

Donors were under 40 systemically healthy Caucasian individuals from Russia aged 6 to 90 years. Each donor gave approximately 9.3 milliliters of peripheral blood, collected into EDTA-treated Vacutainer tubes. Ficoll-Paque density-gradient centrifugation was used to isolate PBMCs, with at least 6.5 million per sample. Total RNA, at least 6 micrograms per sample, was extracted from PBMCs with Trizol reagent. The percentages of naive CD45RAhigh/CD27high T cells were determined by flow cytometry on a PBMC aliquot from every donor. The V and J genes are TRBV5-1 and TRBJ2-1; the D gene may be TRBD1 or TRBD2, since each aligns over 5 bases. Source material: blood. This clonotype was sampled from a young man in good health. The CDR3 region has the sequence CASSMGPGRLEQFF. The nucleotides read TGCGCCAGCAGCATGGGACCCGGCCGGCTCGAGCAGTTCTTC. Outside the CDR3, residues come from the reference TRBV5-1 and TRBJ2-1 proteins, so the full variable domain is: KAGVTQTPRYLIKTRGQQVTLSCSPISGHRSVSWYQQTPGQGLQFLFEYFSETQRNKGNFPGRFSGRQFSNSRSEMNVSTLELGDSALYLCASSMGPGRLEQFFGPGTRLTVL.